These T cell receptor beta chains were read from a single sample in a study of blood T cells in healthy people across ages. MiXCR was run by TCRdb on the 5' RACE reads, yielding one entry per CDR3 protein. There are roughly 800,000 distinct CDR3 sequences in the sample; roughly 60% occur only once, and 22% lies in the top ten. The material sequenced was blood. The receptor source for this set is a man aged 25 to 40 in good health. Each CDR3 is given with its conserved first and last residue. D genes are given only for firm matches.

TRBJ2-1 . TRBV4-3 CASSPGAGNNYNEQFF
TRBJ2-1 TRBD1 TRBV6-4 CASSKDRGVYNEQFF
TRBJ2-1 . TRBV15 CTTSRTQSSYNEQFF
TRBJ1-1 . TRBV30 CAWIQLGGTGEAFF
TRBJ1-1 TRBD1 TRBV12-3/TRBV12-4 CASSTTGQGITEAFF
TRBJ1-5 . TRBV20-1 CSATSGRGGNQPQHF
TRBJ2-7 TRBD1 TRBV6-2/TRBV6-3 CASSWDRGLKQYF
TRBJ2-1 . TRBV2 CASSIASMAYNEQFF
TRBJ1-5 . TRBV2 CASSREDQPQHF
TRBJ2-7 . TRBV3-1 CASSQESRGEQYF
TRBJ1-1 . TRBV20-1 CSARENRRTEAFF
TRBJ2-1 . TRBV29-1 CSVTGPSNEQFF
TRBJ1-1 . TRBV20-1 CSAQGSGVDTEAFF
TRBJ1-2 TRBD1 TRBV3-1 CASSQAAGGSYGYTF
TRBJ2-6 . TRBV29-1 CSVERGSGANVLTF
TRBJ2-3 . TRBV29-1 CSVLQGQDTQYF
TRBJ2-1 . TRBV28 CASKTRLGNSYNEQFF
TRBJ1-5 . TRBV6-4 CASSDSSQGRSNQPQHF
TRBJ2-5 . TRBV24-1 CATSGGGTRNEQYF
TRBJ2-7 TRBD1 TRBV3-1 CASSRSGTGEQYF
TRBJ2-1 . TRBV12-3/TRBV12-4 CASSLATHNEQFF
TRBJ2-7 TRBD1 TRBV10-3 CAISQEPGQGANEQYF
TRBJ2-7 . TRBV6-1 CSSSEGKYEQYF
TRBJ2-1 . TRBV7-8 CASSLLFTRSYNEQFF
TRBJ1-2 . TRBV18 CASSSRGSGYGYTF
TRBJ1-6 . TRBV7-2 CASSFDAPSPLHF
TRBJ2-7 TRBD2 TRBV20-1 CSATRSGSRHEQYF
TRBJ2-7 TRBD1 TRBV12-3/TRBV12-4 CASTQGQTYEQYF
TRBJ2-7 . TRBV21-1 CASSKEGGLCSYEQYF
TRBJ1-2 TRBD1 TRBV29-1 CSVPTGDYGYTF
TRBJ1-2 . TRBV25-1 CASSEGPNIYGYTF
TRBJ2-1 TRBD2 TRBV20-1 CSATSGGNEQFF
TRBJ2-2 . TRBV10-3 CAGTLDRPTGELFF
TRBJ1-5 . TRBV20-1 CSGSSWDENQPQHF
TRBJ2-7 . TRBV7-2 CASSLLGGIGYGQYF
TRBJ2-3 . TRBV11-2 CASSLLSSGSGDTQYF
TRBJ1-2 . TRBV29-1 CSVDRGLSSNYGYTF
TRBJ1-2 TRBD1 TRBV4-1 CASSQGDRPYGYTF
TRBJ2-1 . TRBV10-3 CATGPDYNEQFF
TRBJ2-7 . TRBV20-1 CSANPFFSSYKQYF
TRBJ2-7 . TRBV6-5 CASSRQVTSYEQYF
. TRBD2 TRBV14 CASSRRQGLALYEQYF
TRBJ2-1 . TRBV4-2 CASSQGTYSYNEQFF
TRBJ2-5 TRBD2 TRBV3-1 CASSARLAENYSEQYF
TRBJ2-7 . TRBV4-3 CASSQGSFYEQYF
TRBJ1-5 TRBD1 TRBV7-9 CASSKSGQGLLQPQHF
TRBJ1-2 . TRBV7-2 CASSLDSLYGYTF
TRBJ1-1 . TRBV12-3/TRBV12-4 CASRPWDILNTEAFF
. . TRBV6-2/TRBV6-3 CASSNGNAGRETQYF
TRBJ2-7 . TRBV15 CATSRDRSGPYEQYF
TRBJ2-5 . TRBV12-3/TRBV12-4 CACSLRGGQETQYF
TRBJ2-7 TRBD2 TRBV29-1 CGVELAGSSYEQYF
TRBJ1-5 TRBD1 TRBV6-5 CASSYRQGGQPQHF
TRBJ2-1 . TRBV19 CASSMALYAQNEQFF